This entry concerns a single T cell receptor (beta chain). This clone was observed at least ten times. Its target antigen remains unknown. Base-call qualities are not available, and no considerably larger clone is one nucleotide away. This sample stems from a study of metastatic and nonmetastatic thyroid tumors (dated by TCRdb to 2019 to 2021). For the wider study: The researchers compared repertoires between peripheral blood samples and tumor or nodule tissue samples from patients with malignant or benign thyroid disease.

What the authors observed across the whole study: In both blood and tumor samples, TCR beta diversity was reported to be significantly higher in malignant tumors than in benign nodules.

The receptor library was made with PCR. Sequencing relied on an Illumina HiSeq 4000. High-throughput sequencing was used to profile the TCR beta-chain CDR3 region of every patient. In the authors' own workflow: Drawing on CDR3 differences between clinicopathological groups, the researchers built a classifier meant to tell apart patients with distant-metastatic papillary thyroid cancer. Repertoire diversity was assessed with the Shannon index, and tumor-blood repertoire similarity with the Morisita-Horn index. The public reads were run again by TCRdb, first through fastp at Q25 and then through MiXCR, and only productive beta chains were kept. TCRdb assigned the V and J calls; the authors' analysis was not used. The sample table shows approximately 15,000 clones, and 10% to 15% are seen once. Less than 35% of the sample goes to the ten largest clones. No treatment had been received by any patient before thyroid surgery. Using T-cell receptor beta sequencing, the researchers looked back retrospectively at clinical samples from patients, gathered between about 2011 and 2019.

This TCR was sampled from a female donor with papillary thyroid cancer or a benign thyroid nodule (not recorded which). Some clones in this sample may be carry-over from other donors' samples. The sample comprised blood.

The nucleotides read TGCAGTGCTAGAGTGACAGGAGATAATCAGCCCCAGCATTTT. This translates into CSARVTGDNQPQHF. Rearrangement joined TRBV20-1 to TRBJ1-5; TRBD1 is possibly the D segment (6 matching bases). CDR1 DFQATT and CDR2 SNEGSKA are derived from the germline V gene (reference sequence). V was cut back by 1 base and J by 4 bases, leaving a gap of 11 bases between them. Its CDR3 holds 14 amino acids, cysteine through phenylalanine. Only CDR3 DNA remains: 42 bases, in frame from the first base.